The clone carrying this T cell receptor (beta chain) was counted between two and nine times. Its antigen remains unidentified. Barcoded TCR alpha and TCR beta cDNA libraries with UMIs came from 5'RACE using constant-segment primers. TCRdb recomputed calls from the 5' RACE reads with MiXCR, one row per CDR3 protein. This repertoire shows about 390,000 distinct CDR3 sequences, 15% to 20% found once; its top ten account for around a fifth. From germline, CDR1 is ENHRY and CDR2 SYGVKD. Trimming removed 3 bases at V and 0 bases at J, with 8 bases between. This CDR3 has 15 residues. This record comes from a study of T-cell memory formation after mild COVID-19. Study-level findings and limits: Detection of some responders pre-infection suggested pre-existing cross-reactive memory T cells participated.

The source material was PBMCs or a T cell subset sorted from them (not recorded which). This clonotype was sampled from a man aged 18 to 30 who had mild COVID-19 (a few samples of this study predate the infection). Cell type and time point are not known. V is TRBV10-3 and J is TRBJ1-4; no definite D call. CDR3: CAISEVGPTNEKLFF. The CDR3 region has the DNA TGTGCCATCAGTGAAGTCGGTCCAACTAATGAAAAACTGTTTTTT.